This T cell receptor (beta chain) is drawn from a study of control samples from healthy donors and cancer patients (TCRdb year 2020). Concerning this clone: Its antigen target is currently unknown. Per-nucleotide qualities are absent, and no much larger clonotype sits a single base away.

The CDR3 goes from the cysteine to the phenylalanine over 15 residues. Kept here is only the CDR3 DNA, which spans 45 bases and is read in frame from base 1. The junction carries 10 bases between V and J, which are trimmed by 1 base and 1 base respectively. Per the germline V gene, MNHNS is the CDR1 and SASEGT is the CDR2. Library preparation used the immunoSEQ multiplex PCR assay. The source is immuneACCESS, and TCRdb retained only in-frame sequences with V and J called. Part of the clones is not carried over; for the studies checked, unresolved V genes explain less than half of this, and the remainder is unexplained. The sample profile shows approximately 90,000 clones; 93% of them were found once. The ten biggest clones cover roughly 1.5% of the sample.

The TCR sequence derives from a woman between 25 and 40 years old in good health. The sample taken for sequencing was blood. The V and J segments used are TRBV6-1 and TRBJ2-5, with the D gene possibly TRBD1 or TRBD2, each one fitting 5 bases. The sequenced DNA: TGTGCCAGCAGTGAAGAGGCAGGGACCCAAGAGACCCAGTACTTC. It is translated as CASSEEAGTQETQYF.